Shown below are 31 T cell receptor beta chains from a single sample sequenced in a study of memory CD4+ T cells and cytomegalovirus serostatus. Single viable CD3+CD4+CD8-CD45RO+ cells were sorted as the memory CD4+ T cells. Libraries were prepared by immunoSEQ multiplex PCR; TCRdb keeps only in-frame clonotypes and omits some of them. The top ten hold about 0.65% of the sample, which has 30,000 to 40,000 clones, about 76% seen once. Sequences were obtained from memory CD4+ T cells from blood. The origin of the receptors is an adult in good health and CMV-seronegative. Some clones in this sample may be carry-over from other donors' samples.

This chain uses TRBV7-2 with TRBJ1-2; tentatively, D is TRBD1 (6 bases). The CDR3 totals 14 residues. Germline loops: CDR1 SGHTA, CDR2 FQGNSA. Trimming stripped 8 bases from V and 0 bases from J, with 13 bases between. CDR3: CASHKGEANYGYTF. CDR3 bases: TGTGCCAGCCACAAGGGGGAAGCTAACTATGGCTACACCTTC.

The CDR3 DNA reads TGTGCCAGCTCACCCGGGGCTGAGGGCGAGCAGTACTTC. It encodes CASSPGAEGEQYF. The chain has TRBV18 and TRBJ2-7, with D perhaps being TRBD1 or TRBD2 (5 bases each). The germline V gene encodes CDR1 KGHSH and CDR2 LQKENI. With 3 bases removed from V and 6 bases from J, the gap between germline ends came to 12 bases. The CDR3 totals 13 residues.

J is TRBJ1-2 and V is TRBV18; 8 positions agree with TRBD1. The CDR3 has 16 amino acids. J was trimmed by 7 bases and V by 2 bases; bases with no gene match: 12. CDR1 is KGHSH and CDR2 is LQKENI in the germline V gene. The CDR3 region is CASSPKTPRGQGGYTF. The CDR3 DNA reads as TGTGCCAGCTCACCAAAAACCCCCAGGGGGCAGGGTGGCTACACCTTC.

The chain is built from TRBV1 and TRBJ1-1; the table's D gene call, TRBD1, was not cross checked with the DNA. TRBV1 corresponds to a pseudogene. CDR3 size: 14 residues. CDR3 sequence reads: CTSSQRDRDTEAFF. For the CDR3, the DNA is TGCACCAGCAGCCAACGGGACAGGGACACTGAAGCTTTCTTT.

This clone turned up a few times. The chain combines TRBV2 with TRBJ1-6; weak D call: TRBD1 (6 bases). This CDR3 is built from 16 residues. V was cut by 0 bases and J by 7 bases, with 13 bases left in between. Germline CDR1 SNHLY, CDR2 FYNNEI. This CDR3 is CASSEALGGTNSPLHF. CDR3 sequence (DNA): TGTGCCAGCAGTGAAGCCCTAGGGGGTACCAATTCACCCCTCCACTTT.

The chain recombines TRBV27 with TRBJ1-2; no definite D call. CDR1 MNHEY and CDR2 SMNVEV come from the germline V gene (reference sequence). The CDR3 contains 12 residues. Trimming took 4 bases from V and 8 from J, leaving 11 bases between them. The CDR3 loop reads CASSSSQLGYTF. CDR3 sequence (DNA): TGTGCCAGCAGTTCCTCACAGCTAGGCTACACCTTC.

The gene calls are TRBV5-1 and TRBJ2-2; TRBD1 matches at 12 bases. V shed 3 bases, J shed 4 bases, and the junction held 4 bases outside the gene matches. This CDR3 has 16 residues. The germline CDR1 and CDR2 sequences are SGHRS and YFSETQ. In DNA, the CDR3 is TGCGCCAGCAGCTCGGGACAGGGGGCGAGCACCGGGGAGCTGTTTTTT. Its translation: CASSSGQGASTGELFF.

J is TRBJ2-2 and V is TRBV11-2; the D is unclear. Trimming left V 5 bases short and J 0 bases short, with 13 bases between. Per germline, CDR1 SGHAT and CDR2 FQNNGV. CDR3 length equals 16 residues. In nucleotides, the CDR3 is TGTGCCAGCAGCCGGAACTATAACACGAACACCGGGGAGCTGTTTTTT. This gives the protein CASSRNYNTNTGELFF.

This clone was counted a single time. The chain employs TRBV6-1 and TRBJ2-5; D gene unclear. V was pared by 4 bases and J by 0 bases, with 12 bases between. This CDR3 contains 15 residues. The germline CDR1 and CDR2 sequences are MNHNS and SASEGT. The CDR3 DNA reads TGTGCCAGCAGTGGGCTGACGGCCTACCAAGAGACCCAGTACTTC. Amino acids: CASSGLTAYQETQYF.

The rearrangement joins TRBV7-3 to TRBJ1-1; 12 bases are shared with TRBD1. CDR3 length: 13 residues. Germline values: CDR1 SGHTA, CDR2 FQGTGA. With V trimmed by 5 bases and J by 8 bases, 3 bases remained unmatched. CDR3 amino acids: CASSLGTGGEAFF. CDR3 sequence (DNA): TGTGCCAGCAGCCTAGGGACAGGGGGCGAAGCTTTCTTT.

The chain employs TRBV5-1 and TRBJ1-1; perhaps TRBD1 as D (5 bases). The germline V and J ends were trimmed by 4 bases and 2 bases, with 15 bases remaining between them. The CDR3 is 15 residues long. From germline, CDR1 is SGHRS and CDR2 YFSETQ. CDR3 region: CASSPRASTNTEAFF. DNA of the CDR3: TGCGCCAGCAGCCCCAGGGCCAGTACCAACACTGAAGCTTTCTTT.

This clone has only a few counts. The chain combines TRBV5-4 with TRBJ2-2, with TRBD2 identical over 8 bases. V dropped 3 bases and J dropped 1; count of bases not matched to a gene: 5. This CDR3 comprises 16 residues. Germline CDR1 reads SGHNT; CDR2 reads YYREEE (reference sequence). CDR3 residues: CASSSPTSVNTGELFF. The CDR3 nucleotides are TGTGCCAGCAGCTCTCCGACTAGCGTGAACACCGGGGAGCTGTTTTTT.

V usage is TRBV19 and J usage is TRBJ1-6; no reliable D call. The CDR3 consists of 13 residues. Trimming pared 5 bases from V and 12 bases from J, leaving 14 bases between. In germline, CDR1 is LNHDA, CDR2 SQIVND (reference sequence). Here the CDR3 reads CASSWENHGPLHF. The CDR3 coding sequence is TGTGCCAGTAGTTGGGAGAATCATGGACCCCTCCACTTT.

This clone was seen a single time. The chain has TRBV10-2 and TRBJ1-2; possible D gene TRBD1, 5 bases. Germline V gene lookup returns CDR1 WSHSY and CDR2 SAAADI. The CDR3 length is 14 residues. Trimming took 5 bases from V and 9 from J, leaving 19 bases between them. The DNA for the CDR3 is TGCGCCAGCAGTTCAGGGTGGGGATTTTTGAGCTACACCTTC. It specifies CASSSGWGFLSYTF.

The table lists this clone with a count of one. The chain carries TRBV5-4 and TRBJ2-3, with 7 nucleotides matching TRBD2. The CDR3 sequence is 16 residues long. Germline CDR1 is SGHNT and CDR2 is YYREEE (reference sequence). The V segment lost 2 bases and the J segment 1 base; nucleotides outside the gene matches: 7. The chain's CDR3 is CASSLAGTIRTDTQYF. CDR3 bases: TGTGCCAGCAGCTTAGCAGGGACTATCCGCACAGATACGCAGTATTTT.

The chain carries TRBV27 and TRBJ2-3; 9 positions agree with TRBD1. Trimming removed 3 bases from V and 6 bases from J; junction bases left unmatched: 4. The CDR3 contains 14 residues. Germline values: CDR1 MNHEY, CDR2 SMNVEV (reference sequence). CDR3 sequence reads: CASSFRGTGDTQYF. CDR3 sequence (DNA): TGTGCCAGCAGTTTCCGAGGGACAGGGGATACGCAGTATTTT.

J is TRBJ1-4 and V is TRBV2; D is uncertain. The CDR3 is 15 amino acids. Trimming took off 8 bases at V and 0 bases at J, with 13 bases between the two ends. CDR1 and CDR2 from the germline V gene are SNHLY and FYNNEI. The DNA of the CDR3 is TGTGCCAGCCGGGATCCCGGGTCAACTAATGAAAAACTGTTTTTT. The encoded protein is CASRDPGSTNEKLFF. The full variable domain, in which reference TRBV2 and TRBJ1-4 provide the parts outside the CDR3, is EPEVTQTPSHQVTQMGQEVILRCVPISNHLYFYWYRQILGQKVEFLVSFYNNEISEKSEIFDDQFSVERPDGSNFTLKIRSTKLEDSAMYFCASRDPGSTNEKLFFGSGTQLSVL.

This clone was seen a handful of times. The gene calls are TRBV5-4 and TRBJ1-5; 10 bases line up with TRBD1. After removal of 2 bases from V and 7 bases from J, the junction contained 6 bases not matched to a gene. The CDR3 spans 15 residues. Germline V gene lookup returns CDR1 SGHNT and CDR2 YYREEE (reference sequence). The CDR3 reads CASSLRQGASQPQHF. DNA of the CDR3: TGTGCCAGCAGCTTACGACAGGGGGCCAGCCAGCCCCAGCATTTT.

The chain employs TRBV29-1 and TRBJ2-3; D is unclear. CDR1 and CDR2 from the germline V gene are SQVTM and ANQGSEA. The CDR3 loop spans 17 amino acids. V was trimmed by 5 bases and J by 1 base, leaving 22 bases between them. CDR3 protein: CSVFPDPLGQGTDTQYF. CDR3 nucleotides: TGCAGCGTTTTTCCGGACCCGCTGGGTCAAGGCACAGATACGCAGTATTTT.

V is TRBV11-1 and J is TRBJ2-1; 10 bases agree with TRBD1. The CDR3 contains 15 residues. Trimming cost V 5 bases and J 3 bases; bases outside gene matches: 4. CDR1 and CDR2 (germline): SGHAT, FQDESV (reference sequence). The CDR3 DNA reads as TGTGCCAGCAGCGAGGGACAGGGGCTCTACAATGAGCAGTTCTTC. Protein sequence: CASSEGQGLYNEQFF.

The rearrangement links TRBV30 to TRBJ1-2; D is perhaps TRBD1 (5 bases). Germline lookup yields CDR1 GTSNPN and CDR2 SVGIG (reference sequence). The CDR3 loop spans 13 amino acids. The germline V and J ends were trimmed by 3 bases and 7 bases, with 15 bases remaining between them. CDR3 region: CAWSADSWSGYTF. The CDR3 DNA follows: TGTGCCTGGAGCGCCGACAGTTGGAGTGGCTACACCTTC.

This clone was recorded a few times. The rearrangement links TRBV10-1 to TRBJ1-1; D remains ambiguous. The CDR3 length is 15 residues. Looked up from germline, CDR1 is WNHNN and CDR2 is SYGVQD (reference sequence). The ends were cut back, 3 bases at V and 1 base at J, with 12 bases in the middle. The CDR3 sequence: CASSDYALGNTEAFF. CDR3 sequence (DNA): TGCGCCAGCAGTGACTACGCTTTAGGGAACACTGAAGCTTTCTTT.

This sequence joins TRBV7-2 and TRBJ1-5; 8 bases align to TRBD1. The CDR3 consists of 15 residues. Germline V gene lookup returns CDR1 SGHTA and CDR2 FQGNSA. V gave up 3 bases and J gave up 5 bases; unmatched junction bases: 6. Written as DNA, the CDR3 is TGTGCCAGCAGCTTGCATGACAGGGGTTATCAGCCCCAGCATTTT. It encodes CASSLHDRGYQPQHF.

The rearrangement links TRBV11-3 to TRBJ1-2; D is possibly TRBD1 (5 bases). CDR1 SGHNT and CDR2 YENEEA come from the germline V gene. V dropped 1 base and J dropped 0 bases, with 12 bases sitting between them. The CDR3 is 16 residues long. In DNA form, the CDR3 reads TGTGCCAGCAGCTTAGGACAGCATAGACCTAACTATGGCTACACCTTC. This encodes CASSLGQHRPNYGYTF.

This rearrangement joins TRBV5-1 to TRBJ1-5, with D possibly TRBD1 on 5 matching bases. The germline gives CDR1 SGHRS, CDR2 YFSETQ. The V gene lost 0 bases and the J gene lost 7 bases, with 11 bases spanning the gap. The CDR3 covers 14 residues. The CDR3 bases are TGCGCCAGCAGCTTGGCCGGGGGAGGGCAGCCCCAGCATTTT. This sequence encodes CASSLAGGGQPQHF.

This clone was observed a single time. This chain connects TRBV30 to TRBJ1-6, with D perhaps TRBD1 (5 bases). The germline CDR1 and CDR2 sequences are GTSNPN and SVGIG (reference sequence). The CDR3 is 14 residues long. Trimming removed 0 bases at V and 9 bases at J, with 12 bases between. The CDR3 DNA sequence: TGTGCCTGGAGTGTCGGGGACCTTAGTTCACCCCTCCACTTT. This sequence encodes CAWSVGDLSSPLHF.

V gene TRBV5-6 combines with J gene TRBJ2-3; 7 bases line up with TRBD1. The CDR3 loop spans 16 amino acids. J gave up 0 bases and V 1 base, and 5 bases lay outside the gene matches. The V gene's germline CDR1 is SGHDT and CDR2 YYEEEE. CDR3 DNA: TGTGCCAGCAGCTTGCTGGGACAGACTAGCACAGATACGCAGTATTTT. Residues: CASSLLGQTSTDTQYF.

This clone has only one observation. The chain combines TRBV5-1 with TRBJ2-7; D remains unclear. Trimming cost V 1 base and J 0 bases, with 20 bases left between them. Germline V lookup: CDR1 SGHRS, CDR2 YFSETQ. CDR3 length: 18 amino acids. The CDR3 DNA reads as TGCGCCAGCAGCTTGCGATCGAGCCTGACCCTGAGCTCCTACGAGCAGTACTTC. Translated: CASSLRSSLTLSSYEQYF.

The chain uses TRBV7-3 and TRBJ2-7, with 10 bases matching TRBD2. Germline V CDR1 and CDR2: SGHTA, FQGTGA. V lost 2 bases and J lost 4; bases outside the gene matches: 5. This CDR3 comprises 15 residues. CDR3 sequence (DNA): TGTGCCAGCAGCTTATACAGCGGGGGGGCGTACGAGCAGTACTTC. Its translation is CASSLYSGGAYEQYF.

This chain connects TRBV7-6 to TRBJ2-3; D gene ambiguous. Germline CDR1 reads SGHVS; CDR2 reads FNYEAQ. The CDR3 runs 16 residues. V lost 1 base and J 0 bases, leaving 11 bases between the germline ends. This CDR3 is CASSLGLLQSTDTQYF. CDR3 nucleotides: TGTGCCAGCAGCTTAGGCCTTCTTCAGAGCACAGATACGCAGTATTTT. Drawing the rest from reference TRBV7-6 and TRBJ2-3, the complete variable domain is GAGVSQSPRYKVTKRGQDVALRCDPISGHVSLYWYRQALGQGPEFLTYFNYEAQQDKSGLPNDRFSAERPEGSISTLTIQRTEQRDSAMYRCASSLGLLQSTDTQYFGPGTRLTVL.

The chain carries TRBV5-8 and TRBJ2-5, with 10 bases aligning to TRBD1. The CDR3 sequence is 16 residues long. Germline CDR1 reads SGHTS; CDR2 reads YDEGEE. The V gene end was trimmed by 5 bases and the J gene end by 0 bases; junction bases not matched to a gene: 7. Written as DNA, the CDR3 is TGTGCCAGCAGGTTGACCGGGACAGGGGACCAAGAGACCCAGTACTTC. The encoded protein is CASRLTGTGDQETQYF.